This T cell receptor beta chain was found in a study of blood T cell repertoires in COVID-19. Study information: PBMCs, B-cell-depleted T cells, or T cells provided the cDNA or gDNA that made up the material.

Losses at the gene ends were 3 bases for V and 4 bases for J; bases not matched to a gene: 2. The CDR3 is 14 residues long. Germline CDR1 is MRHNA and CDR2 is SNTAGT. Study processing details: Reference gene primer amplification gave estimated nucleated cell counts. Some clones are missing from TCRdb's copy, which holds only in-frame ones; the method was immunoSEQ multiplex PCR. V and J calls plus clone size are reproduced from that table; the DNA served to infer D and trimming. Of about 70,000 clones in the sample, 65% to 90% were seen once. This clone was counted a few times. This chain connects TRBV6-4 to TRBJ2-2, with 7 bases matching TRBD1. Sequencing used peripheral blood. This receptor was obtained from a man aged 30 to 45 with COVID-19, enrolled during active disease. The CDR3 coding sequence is TGTGCCAGCAGTGATGGGACAGCCACCGGGGAGCTGTTTTTT. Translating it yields CASSDGTATGELFF.